These 7 T cell receptor beta chains were sequenced from one sample in a study of T cells in Graves' hyperthyroidism and ophthalmopathy (dated by TCRdb to between 2018 and 2021). Library preparation employed multiplex PCR. Sequencer: Illumina HiSeq 2000. The TCR beta CDR3 regions were amplified from the RNA transcripts. The TCR CDR3 was subjected to a first round of RT-PCR using the HTBI primer set and the Qiagen OneStep RT-PCR kit. TCRdb's own reprocessing of the public reads used fastp at Q25 and MiXCR and kept productive beta chains. When rows share a CDR3 protein, they turn into one entry using the most common DNA and genes. The sample has 500,000 or so distinct CDR3 sequences on record, roughly 17% of them singletons. The ten largest account for roughly 18% of the sample. Sequencing input: blood. Receptors originate from a woman aged 18-29 years with Graves' ophthalmopathy.

This clonotype was seen repeatedly, ten times or more. V and J are TRBV28 and TRBJ1-4; D is undetermined. This CDR3 spans 16 amino acids. Germline CDR1 MDHEN, CDR2 SYDVKM. Trimming removed 6 bases at V and 4 bases at J, with 18 bases between. The CDR3 here is CASSRFGTGSNEKLFF. Written as DNA, the CDR3 is TGTGCCAGCAGCCGTTTCGGAACCGGCAGTAATGAAAAACTGTTTTTT.

This clonotype was seen ten or more times. The chain joins TRBV7-6 to TRBJ1-3; D is undetermined. CDR3 size: 11 residues. Germline V gene lookup returns CDR1 SGHVS and CDR2 FNYEAQ. V was pared by 5 bases and J by 9 bases, with 8 bases between. CDR3 nucleotide sequence: TGTGCCAGCAGCCCGAGGGCCACCATATATTTT. Protein: CASSPRATIYF.

In this sample, this clonotype turned up many times. The chain recombines TRBV30 with TRBJ1-1; D call uncertain. Germline lookup yields CDR1 GTSNPN and CDR2 SVGIG (reference sequence). The CDR3 totals 13 residues. V lost 2 bases, J lost 4 bases, and 11 bases lay in between. The DNA of the CDR3 is TGTGCCTGGAGTAACTCCGGGCGCACTGAAGCTTTCTTT. Its translation: CAWSNSGRTEAFF.

This clonotype was recorded a few times. The V call is TRBV20-1, the J call TRBJ2-1; TRBD2 matches at 9 bases. The trim removed 8 bases at V and 4 bases at J, leaving 12 bases unmatched. Looked up from germline, CDR1 is DFQATT and CDR2 is SNEGSKA (reference sequence). The CDR3 is made up of 15 amino acids. The CDR3 sequence is CSIERNSGGYNEQFF. In DNA form, the CDR3 reads TGCAGTATCGAGAGAAATAGCGGGGGATACAATGAGCAGTTCTTC.

The sample holds a few counts of this clonotype. The chain employs TRBV11-2 and TRBJ1-1; D might be TRBD1 (5 bases). Trimming left V 3 bases short and J 0 bases short, with 11 bases between. The CDR3 is 15 amino acids. Germline values: CDR1 SGHAT, CDR2 FQNNGV. CDR3 DNA: TGTGCCAGCAGCTTTACTGGGGACCTGAACACTGAAGCTTTCTTT. Protein product: CASSFTGDLNTEAFF.

This clonotype was observed many times. The chain joins TRBV11-3 to TRBJ2-5; D remains ambiguous. The CDR3 runs to 13 residues. In germline, CDR1 is SGHNT, CDR2 YENEEA. The V end lost 5 bases, the J end lost 2 bases, and 9 bases lay between the germline ends. The CDR3 loop is CASSQDGQETQYF. The CDR3, as DNA: TGTGCCAGCAGCCAGGACGGGCAAGAGACCCAGTACTTC.

This clonotype was observed a handful of times. The V call is TRBV10-3, the J call TRBJ2-5; D assignment may be TRBD1 or TRBD2 (6 bases each). Germline V lookup: CDR1 ENHRY, CDR2 SYGVKD. The V end lost 0 bases, the J end lost 2 bases, and 10 bases lay between the germline ends. The CDR3 covers 15 residues. The CDR3 sequence is CAISESKGGQETQYF. The CDR3 bases are TGTGCCATCAGTGAGTCGAAAGGGGGGCAAGAGACCCAGTACTTC.